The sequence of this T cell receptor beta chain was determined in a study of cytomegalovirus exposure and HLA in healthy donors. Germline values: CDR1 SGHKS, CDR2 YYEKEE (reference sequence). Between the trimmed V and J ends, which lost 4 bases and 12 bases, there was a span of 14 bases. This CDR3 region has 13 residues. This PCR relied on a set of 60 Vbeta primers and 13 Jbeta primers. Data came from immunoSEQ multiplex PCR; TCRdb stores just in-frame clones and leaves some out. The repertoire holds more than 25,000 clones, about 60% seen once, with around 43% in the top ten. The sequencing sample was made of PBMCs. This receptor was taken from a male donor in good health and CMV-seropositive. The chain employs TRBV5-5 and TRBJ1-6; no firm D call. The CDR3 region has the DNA TGTGCCAGCAGCCTACCGGACCGGGGACCCCTCCACTTT. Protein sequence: CASSLPDRGPLHF.